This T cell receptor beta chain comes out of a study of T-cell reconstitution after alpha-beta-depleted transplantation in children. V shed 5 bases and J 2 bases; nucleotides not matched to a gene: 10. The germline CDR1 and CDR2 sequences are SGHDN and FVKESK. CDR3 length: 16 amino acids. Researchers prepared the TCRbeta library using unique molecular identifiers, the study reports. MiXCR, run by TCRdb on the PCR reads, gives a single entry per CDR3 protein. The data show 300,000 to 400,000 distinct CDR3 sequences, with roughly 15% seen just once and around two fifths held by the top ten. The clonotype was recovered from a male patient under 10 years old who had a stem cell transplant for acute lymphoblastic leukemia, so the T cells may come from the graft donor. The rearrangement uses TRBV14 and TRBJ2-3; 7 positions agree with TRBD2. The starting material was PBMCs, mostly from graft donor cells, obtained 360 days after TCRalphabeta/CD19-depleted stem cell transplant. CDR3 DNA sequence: TGTGCCAGCAGCGTCGTAGCGGGTGGGACCACAGATACGCAGTATTTT. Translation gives CASSVVAGGTTDTQYF.